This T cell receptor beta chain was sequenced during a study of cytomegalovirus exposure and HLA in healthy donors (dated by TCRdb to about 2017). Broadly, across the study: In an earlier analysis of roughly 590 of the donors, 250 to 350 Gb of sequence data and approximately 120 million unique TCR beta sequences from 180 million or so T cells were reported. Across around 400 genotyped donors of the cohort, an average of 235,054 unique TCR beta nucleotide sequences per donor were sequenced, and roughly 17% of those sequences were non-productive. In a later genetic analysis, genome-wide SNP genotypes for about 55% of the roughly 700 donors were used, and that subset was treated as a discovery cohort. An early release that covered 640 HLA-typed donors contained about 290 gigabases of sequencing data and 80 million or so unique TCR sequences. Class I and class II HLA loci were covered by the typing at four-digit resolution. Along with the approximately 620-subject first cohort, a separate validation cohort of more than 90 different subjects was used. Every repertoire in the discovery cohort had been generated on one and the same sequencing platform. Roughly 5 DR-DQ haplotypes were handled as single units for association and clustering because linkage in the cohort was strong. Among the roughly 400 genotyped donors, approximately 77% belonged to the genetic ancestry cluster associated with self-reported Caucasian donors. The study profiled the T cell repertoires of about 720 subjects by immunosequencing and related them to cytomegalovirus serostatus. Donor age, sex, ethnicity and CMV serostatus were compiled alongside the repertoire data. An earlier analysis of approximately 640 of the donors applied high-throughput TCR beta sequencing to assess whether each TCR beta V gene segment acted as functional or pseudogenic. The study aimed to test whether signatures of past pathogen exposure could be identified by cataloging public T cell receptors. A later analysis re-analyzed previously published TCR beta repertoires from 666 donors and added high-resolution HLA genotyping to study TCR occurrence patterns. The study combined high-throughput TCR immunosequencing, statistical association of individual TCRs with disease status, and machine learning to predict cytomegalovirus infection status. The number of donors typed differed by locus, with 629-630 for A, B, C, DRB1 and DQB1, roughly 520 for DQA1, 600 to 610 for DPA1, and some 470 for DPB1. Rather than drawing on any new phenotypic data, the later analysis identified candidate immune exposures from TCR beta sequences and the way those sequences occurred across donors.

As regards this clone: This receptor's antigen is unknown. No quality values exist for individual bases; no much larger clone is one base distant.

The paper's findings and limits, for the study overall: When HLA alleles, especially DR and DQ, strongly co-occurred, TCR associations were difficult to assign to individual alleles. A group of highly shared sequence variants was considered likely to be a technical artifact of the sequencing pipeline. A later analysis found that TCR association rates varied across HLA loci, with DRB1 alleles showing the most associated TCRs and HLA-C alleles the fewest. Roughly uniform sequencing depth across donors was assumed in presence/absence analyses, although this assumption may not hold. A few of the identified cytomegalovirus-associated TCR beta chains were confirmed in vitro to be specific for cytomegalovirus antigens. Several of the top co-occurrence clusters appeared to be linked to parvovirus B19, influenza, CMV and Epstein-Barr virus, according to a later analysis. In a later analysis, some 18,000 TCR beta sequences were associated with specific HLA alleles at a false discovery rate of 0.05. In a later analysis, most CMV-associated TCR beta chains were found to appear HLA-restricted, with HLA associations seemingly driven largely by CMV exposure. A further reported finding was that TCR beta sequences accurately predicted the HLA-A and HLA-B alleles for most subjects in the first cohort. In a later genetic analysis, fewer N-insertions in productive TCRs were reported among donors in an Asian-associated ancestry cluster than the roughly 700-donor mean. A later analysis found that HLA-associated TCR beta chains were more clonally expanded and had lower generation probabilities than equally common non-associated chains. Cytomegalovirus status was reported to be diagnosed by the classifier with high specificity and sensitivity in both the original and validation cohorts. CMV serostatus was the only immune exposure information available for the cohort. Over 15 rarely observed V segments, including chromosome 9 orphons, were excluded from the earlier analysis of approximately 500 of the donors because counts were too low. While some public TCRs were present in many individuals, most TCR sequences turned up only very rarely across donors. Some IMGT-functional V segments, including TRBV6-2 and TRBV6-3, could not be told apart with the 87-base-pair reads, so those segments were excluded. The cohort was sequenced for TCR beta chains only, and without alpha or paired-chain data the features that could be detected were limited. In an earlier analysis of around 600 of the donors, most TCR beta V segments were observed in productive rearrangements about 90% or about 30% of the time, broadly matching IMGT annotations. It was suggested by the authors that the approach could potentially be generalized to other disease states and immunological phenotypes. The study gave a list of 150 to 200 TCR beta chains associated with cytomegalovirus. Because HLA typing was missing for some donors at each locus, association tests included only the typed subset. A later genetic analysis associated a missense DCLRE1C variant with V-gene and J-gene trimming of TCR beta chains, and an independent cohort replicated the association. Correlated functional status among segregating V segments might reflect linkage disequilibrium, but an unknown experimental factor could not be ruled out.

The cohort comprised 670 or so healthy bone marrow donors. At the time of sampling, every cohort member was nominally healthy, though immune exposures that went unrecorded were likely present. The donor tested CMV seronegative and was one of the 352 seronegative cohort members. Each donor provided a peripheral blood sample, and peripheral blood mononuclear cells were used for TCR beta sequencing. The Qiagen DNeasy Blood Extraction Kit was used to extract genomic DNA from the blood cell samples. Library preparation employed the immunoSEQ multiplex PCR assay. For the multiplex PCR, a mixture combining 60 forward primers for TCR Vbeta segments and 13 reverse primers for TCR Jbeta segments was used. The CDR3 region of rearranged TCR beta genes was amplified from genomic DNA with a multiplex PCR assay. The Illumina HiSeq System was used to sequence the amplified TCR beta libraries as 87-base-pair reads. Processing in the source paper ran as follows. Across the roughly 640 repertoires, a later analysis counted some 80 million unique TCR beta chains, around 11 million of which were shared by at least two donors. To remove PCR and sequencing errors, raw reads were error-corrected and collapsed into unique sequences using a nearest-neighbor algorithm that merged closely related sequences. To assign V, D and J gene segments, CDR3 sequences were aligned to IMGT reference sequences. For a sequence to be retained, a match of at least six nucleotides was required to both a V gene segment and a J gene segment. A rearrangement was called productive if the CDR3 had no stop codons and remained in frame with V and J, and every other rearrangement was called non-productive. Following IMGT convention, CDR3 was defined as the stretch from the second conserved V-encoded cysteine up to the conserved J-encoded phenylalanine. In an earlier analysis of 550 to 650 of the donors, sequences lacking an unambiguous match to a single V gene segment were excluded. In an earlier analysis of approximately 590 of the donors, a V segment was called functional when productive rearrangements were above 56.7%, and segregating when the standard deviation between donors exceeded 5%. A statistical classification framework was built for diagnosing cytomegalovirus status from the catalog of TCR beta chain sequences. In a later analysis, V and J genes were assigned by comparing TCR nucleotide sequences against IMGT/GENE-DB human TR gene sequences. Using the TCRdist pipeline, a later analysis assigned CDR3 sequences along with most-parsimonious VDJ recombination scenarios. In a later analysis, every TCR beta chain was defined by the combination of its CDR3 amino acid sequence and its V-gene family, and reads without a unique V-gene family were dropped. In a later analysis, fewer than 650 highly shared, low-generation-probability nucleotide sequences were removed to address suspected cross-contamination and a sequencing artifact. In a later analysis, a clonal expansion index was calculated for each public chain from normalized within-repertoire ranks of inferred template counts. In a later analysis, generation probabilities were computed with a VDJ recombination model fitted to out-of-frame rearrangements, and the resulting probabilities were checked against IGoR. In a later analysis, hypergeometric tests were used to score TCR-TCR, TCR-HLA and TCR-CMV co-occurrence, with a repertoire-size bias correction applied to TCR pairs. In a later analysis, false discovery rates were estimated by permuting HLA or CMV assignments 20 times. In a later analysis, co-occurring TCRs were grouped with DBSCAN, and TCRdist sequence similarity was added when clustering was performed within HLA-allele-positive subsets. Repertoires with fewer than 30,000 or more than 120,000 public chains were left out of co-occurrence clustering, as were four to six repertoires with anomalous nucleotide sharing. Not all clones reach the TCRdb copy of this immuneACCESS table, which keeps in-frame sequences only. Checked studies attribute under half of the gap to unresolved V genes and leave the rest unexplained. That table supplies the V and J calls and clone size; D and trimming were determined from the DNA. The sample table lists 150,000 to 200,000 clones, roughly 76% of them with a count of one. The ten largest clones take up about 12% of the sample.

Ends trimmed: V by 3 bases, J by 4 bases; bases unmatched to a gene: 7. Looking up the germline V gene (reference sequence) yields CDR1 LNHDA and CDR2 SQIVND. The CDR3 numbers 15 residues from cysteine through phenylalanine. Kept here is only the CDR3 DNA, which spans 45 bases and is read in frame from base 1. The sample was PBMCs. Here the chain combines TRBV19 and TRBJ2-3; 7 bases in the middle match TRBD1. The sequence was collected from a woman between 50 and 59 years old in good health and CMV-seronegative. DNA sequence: TGTGCCAGTAGTATTTCGAACAGGGGCTCAGATACGCAGTATTTT. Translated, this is CASSISNRGSDTQYF.